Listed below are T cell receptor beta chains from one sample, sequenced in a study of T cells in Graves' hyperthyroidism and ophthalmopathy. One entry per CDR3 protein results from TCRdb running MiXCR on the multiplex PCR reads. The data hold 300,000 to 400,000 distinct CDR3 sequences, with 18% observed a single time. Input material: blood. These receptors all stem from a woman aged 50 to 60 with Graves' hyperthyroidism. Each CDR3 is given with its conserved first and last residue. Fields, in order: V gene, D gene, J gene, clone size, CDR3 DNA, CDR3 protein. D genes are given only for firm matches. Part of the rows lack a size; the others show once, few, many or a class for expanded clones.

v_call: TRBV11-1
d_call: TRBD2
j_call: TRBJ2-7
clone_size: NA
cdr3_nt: TGTGCCAGCAGCACCACCGGGACTAGATCTCGGGAGCAGTACTTC
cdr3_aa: CASSTTGTRSREQYF

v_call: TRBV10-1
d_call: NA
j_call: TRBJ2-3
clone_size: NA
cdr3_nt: TGCGCCAGCAGTGACAACCCAGATACGCAGTATTTT
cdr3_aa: CASSDNPDTQYF

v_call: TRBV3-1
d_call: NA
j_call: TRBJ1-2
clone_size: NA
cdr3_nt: TGTGCCAGCAGCCCCTACCAGGGGATTAAAGGCTACACCTTC
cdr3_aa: CASSPYQGIKGYTF

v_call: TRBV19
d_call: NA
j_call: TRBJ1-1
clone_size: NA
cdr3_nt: TGTGCCAGTAGTCCGGGACGCCTTTACACTGAAGCTTTCTTT
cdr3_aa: CASSPGRLYTEAFF

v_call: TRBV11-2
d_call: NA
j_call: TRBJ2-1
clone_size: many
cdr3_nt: TGTGCCAGCAGCTTAGAACCAGGGGCCAATGAGCAGTTCTTC
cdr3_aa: CASSLEPGANEQFF

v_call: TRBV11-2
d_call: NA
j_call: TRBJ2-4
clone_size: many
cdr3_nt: TGTGCCAGCAGCTTGGGGGTAGCCAAAAACATTCAGTACTTC
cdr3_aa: CASSLGVAKNIQYF

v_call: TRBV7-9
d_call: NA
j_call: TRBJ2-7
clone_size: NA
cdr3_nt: TGTGCCAGCAGCCCCAGACAGGCCACCTACGAGCAGTACTTC
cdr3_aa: CASSPRQATYEQYF

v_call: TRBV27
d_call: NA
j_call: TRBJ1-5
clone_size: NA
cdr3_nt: TGTGCCAGCACCCCGACAGGTTTGGGCAATCAGCCCCAGCATTTT
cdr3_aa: CASTPTGLGNQPQHF

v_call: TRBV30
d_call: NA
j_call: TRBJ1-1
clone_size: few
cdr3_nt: TGTGCCTGGAGAACACTGAACACTGAAGCTTTCTTT
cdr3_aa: CAWRTLNTEAFF

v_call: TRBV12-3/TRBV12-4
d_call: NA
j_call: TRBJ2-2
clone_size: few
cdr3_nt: TGTGCCAGCAGTTTTGGTGTAAACACCGGGGAGCTGTTTTTT
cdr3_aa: CASSFGVNTGELFF

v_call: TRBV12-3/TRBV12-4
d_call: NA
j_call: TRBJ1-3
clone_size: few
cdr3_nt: TGTGCCAGCAGTCCCGGACCGAGCTCTGGAAACACCATATATTTT
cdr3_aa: CASSPGPSSGNTIYF

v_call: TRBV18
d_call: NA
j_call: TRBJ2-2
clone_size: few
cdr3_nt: TGTGCCAGCTCACCACAGGGGGCGAACACCGGGGAGCTGTTTTTT
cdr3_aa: CASSPQGANTGELFF

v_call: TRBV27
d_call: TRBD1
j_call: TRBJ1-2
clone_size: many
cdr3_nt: TGTGCCAGCAGTCGAAAGACAGGGGTTAACGACTATGGCTACACCTTC
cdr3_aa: CASSRKTGVNDYGYTF

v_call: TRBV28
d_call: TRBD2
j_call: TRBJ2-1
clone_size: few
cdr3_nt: TGTGCCAGCAGTCCGATGACTAGCGGGAGGGAGCAGTTCTTC
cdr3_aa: CASSPMTSGREQFF

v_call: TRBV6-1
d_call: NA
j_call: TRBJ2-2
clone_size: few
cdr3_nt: TGTGCCAGCCGAGGGAGTAGCGGCGACACCGGGGAGCTGTTTTTT
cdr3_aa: CASRGSSGDTGELFF

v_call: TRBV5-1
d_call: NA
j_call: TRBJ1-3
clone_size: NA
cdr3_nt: TGCGCCAGTTCCCAGGGTGACTCTGGAAACACCATATATTTT
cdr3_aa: CASSQGDSGNTIYF

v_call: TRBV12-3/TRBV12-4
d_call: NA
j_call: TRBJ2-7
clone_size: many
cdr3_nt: TGTGCCAGCAGTTTAAAACAGGCCTACGAGCAGTACTTC
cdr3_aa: CASSLKQAYEQYF

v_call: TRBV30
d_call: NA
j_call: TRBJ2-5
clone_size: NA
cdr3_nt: TGTGCCTGGACCCCCACAGGGGGGGGAGAGACCCAGTACTTC
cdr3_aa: CAWTPTGGGETQYF

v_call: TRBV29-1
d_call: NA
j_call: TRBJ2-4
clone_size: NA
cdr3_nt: TGCAGCGTTGGACAACAGGGATTGGAGTACTTC
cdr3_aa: CSVGQQGLEYF

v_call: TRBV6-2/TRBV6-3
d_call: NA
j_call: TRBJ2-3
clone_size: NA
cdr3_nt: TGTGCCAGCAAGGGGGGGGTTCCCCGCGCAGATACGCAGTATTTT
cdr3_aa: CASKGGVPRADTQYF

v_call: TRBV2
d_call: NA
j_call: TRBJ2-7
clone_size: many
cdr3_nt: TGTGCCAGCAGTGATGTAGGACATAACTACGAGCAGTACTTC
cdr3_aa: CASSDVGHNYEQYF

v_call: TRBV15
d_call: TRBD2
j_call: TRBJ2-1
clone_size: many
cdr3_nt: TGTGCCACCAGCCGAAGATGGACTAGCGGGACTGTTGAGCAGTTCTTC
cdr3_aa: CATSRRWTSGTVEQFF

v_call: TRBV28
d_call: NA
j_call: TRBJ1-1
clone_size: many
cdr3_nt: TGTGCCAGCAACTCTGCATTTTACACTGAAGCTTTCTTT
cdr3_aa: CASNSAFYTEAFF

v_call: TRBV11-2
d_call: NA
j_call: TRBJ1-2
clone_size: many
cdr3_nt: TGTGCCAGCAGCACCTCTTTAGGAGTTGGCTACACCTTC
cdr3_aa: CASSTSLGVGYTF

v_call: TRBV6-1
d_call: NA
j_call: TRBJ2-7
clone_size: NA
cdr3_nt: TGTGCCAGCAGCCAAACTTCGGGCCTATACGAGCAGTACTTC
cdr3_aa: CASSQTSGLYEQYF

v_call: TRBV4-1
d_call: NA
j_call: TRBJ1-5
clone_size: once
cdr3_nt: TGCGCCAGCAGCCAAGATCGGGGTAGCAATCAGCCCCAGCATTTT
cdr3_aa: CASSQDRGSNQPQHF

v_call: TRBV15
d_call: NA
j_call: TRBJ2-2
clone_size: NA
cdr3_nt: TGTGCCACCAGCACCGAGGGCTATGGCGGGGAGCTGTTTTTT
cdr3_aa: CATSTEGYGGELFF

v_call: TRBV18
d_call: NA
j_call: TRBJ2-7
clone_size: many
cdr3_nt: TGTGCCAGCTCACCAGGGATCGGCGAGCAGTACTTC
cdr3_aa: CASSPGIGEQYF

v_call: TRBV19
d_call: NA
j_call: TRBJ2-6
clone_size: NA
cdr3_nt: TGTGCCAGTAGTTTACAGGGCCCCGTCCTGACTTTC
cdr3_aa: CASSLQGPVLTF

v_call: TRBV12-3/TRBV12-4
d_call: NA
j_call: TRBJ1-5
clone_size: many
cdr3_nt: TGTGCCAGCAGAACCGGGATAACCATGGGCAATCAGCCCCAGCATTTT
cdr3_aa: CASRTGITMGNQPQHF

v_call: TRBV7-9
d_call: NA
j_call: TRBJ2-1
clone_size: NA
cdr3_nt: TGTGCCAGCAGCCCAAGGGGCAATGAGGGCAATGAGCAGTTCTTC
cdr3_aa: CASSPRGNEGNEQFF

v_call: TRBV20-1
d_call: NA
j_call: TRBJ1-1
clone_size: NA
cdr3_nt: TGCAGTGCTAGAGGGACCGGACGGACAAGGGGTACTGAAGCTTTCTTT
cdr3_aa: CSARGTGRTRGTEAFF

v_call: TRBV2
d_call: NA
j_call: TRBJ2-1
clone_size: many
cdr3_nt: TGTGCCAGCACCCCTCACGCGGAGACCTCCTACAATGAGCAGTTCTTC
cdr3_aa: CASTPHAETSYNEQFF

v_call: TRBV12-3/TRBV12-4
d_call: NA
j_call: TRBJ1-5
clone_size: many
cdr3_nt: TGTGCCAGCAGTTTGGCTGGACTAGGGGCAATCGATCAGCCCCAGCATTTT
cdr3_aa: CASSLAGLGAIDQPQHF

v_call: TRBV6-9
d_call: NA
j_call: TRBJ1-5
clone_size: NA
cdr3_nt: TGTGCCAGCAGTTACTTGGGTGGCAATCAGCCCCAGCATTTT
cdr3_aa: CASSYLGGNQPQHF

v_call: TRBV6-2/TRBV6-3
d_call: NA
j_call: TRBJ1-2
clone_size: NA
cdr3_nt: TGTGCCAGCAGTTATTGGAACAGAGATGGCTACACCTTC
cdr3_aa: CASSYWNRDGYTF

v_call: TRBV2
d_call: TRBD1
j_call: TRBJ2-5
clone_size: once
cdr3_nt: TGTGCCAGCACCAGACAGGGGATGGAGACCCAGTACTTC
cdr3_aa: CASTRQGMETQYF

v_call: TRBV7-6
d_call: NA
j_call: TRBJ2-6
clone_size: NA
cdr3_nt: TGTGCCAGCAGCTTAGTTGCTTACGCGCGTGGCTCTGGGGCCAACGTCCTGACTTTC
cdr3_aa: CASSLVAYARGSGANVLTF

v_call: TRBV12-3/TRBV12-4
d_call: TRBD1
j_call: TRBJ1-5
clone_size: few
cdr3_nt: TGTGCCAGCAGTTTAGGAGGGACAGTGACCCAGCATTTT
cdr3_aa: CASSLGGTVTQHF

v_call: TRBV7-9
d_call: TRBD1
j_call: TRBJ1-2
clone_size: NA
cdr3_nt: TGTGCCAGCAGCTCCCCGGGACAGGGGAACAGCTACACCTTC
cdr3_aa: CASSSPGQGNSYTF

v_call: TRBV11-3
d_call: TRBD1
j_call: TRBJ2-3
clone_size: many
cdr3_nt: TGTGCCAGCAGCAGGGGGACAGGCGATACGCAGTATTTT
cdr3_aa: CASSRGTGDTQYF

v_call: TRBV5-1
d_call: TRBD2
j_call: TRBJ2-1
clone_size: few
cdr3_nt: TGCGCCAGCAGCTTGGGGACTAGTTATCCCTACAATGAGCAGTTCTTC
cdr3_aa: CASSLGTSYPYNEQFF

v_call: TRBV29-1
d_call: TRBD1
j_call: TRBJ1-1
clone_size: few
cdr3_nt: TGCAGCGTTGAATTGACAGGGGCTGGCACTGAAGCTTTCTTT
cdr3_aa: CSVELTGAGTEAFF

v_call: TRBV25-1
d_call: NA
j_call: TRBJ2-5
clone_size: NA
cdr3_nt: TGTGCCAGCAGCGGGTCCCTGACAGGCGGAATGGAGACCCAGTACTTC
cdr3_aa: CASSGSLTGGMETQYF

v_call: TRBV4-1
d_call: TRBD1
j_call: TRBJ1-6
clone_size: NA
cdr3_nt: TGCGCCAGCAGCCTAGTCCGGTTACAGGGGGCGCGGAATTCACCCCTCCACTTT
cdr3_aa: CASSLVRLQGARNSPLHF

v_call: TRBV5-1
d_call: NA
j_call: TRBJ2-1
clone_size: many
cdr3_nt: TGCGCCAGCAGCTTGGCCCCAGATTACAATGAGCAGTTCTTC
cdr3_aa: CASSLAPDYNEQFF

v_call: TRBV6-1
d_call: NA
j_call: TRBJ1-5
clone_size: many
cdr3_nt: TGTGCCAGCAGTGAACGCGGACAGAATCAGCCCCAGCATTTT
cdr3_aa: CASSERGQNQPQHF

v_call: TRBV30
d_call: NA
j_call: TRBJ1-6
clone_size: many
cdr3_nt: TGTGCCTGGAGTGTACAGGGTCCCGAATCACCCCTCCACTTT
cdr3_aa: CAWSVQGPESPLHF

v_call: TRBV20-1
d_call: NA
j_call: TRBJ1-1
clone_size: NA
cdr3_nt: TGCAGTGCTCCCCCAGGGGAGAACACTGAAGCTTTCTTT
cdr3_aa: CSAPPGENTEAFF

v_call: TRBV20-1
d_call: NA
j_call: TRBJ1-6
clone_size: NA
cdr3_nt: TGCAGTGCTAGAGAAATCGGCCCCGGGGATTCACCCCTCCACTTT
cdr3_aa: CSAREIGPGDSPLHF

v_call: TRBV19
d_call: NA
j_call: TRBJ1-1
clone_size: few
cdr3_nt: TGTGCCTCCGGGGAGGCGCGGGGCACTGAAGCTTTCTTT
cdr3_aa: CASGEARGTEAFF

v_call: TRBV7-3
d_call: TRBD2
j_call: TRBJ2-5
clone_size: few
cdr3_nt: TGTGCCAGCAGTATCTCGAGCGGGGGGGCCGGTGAGACCCAGTACTTC
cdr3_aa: CASSISSGGAGETQYF